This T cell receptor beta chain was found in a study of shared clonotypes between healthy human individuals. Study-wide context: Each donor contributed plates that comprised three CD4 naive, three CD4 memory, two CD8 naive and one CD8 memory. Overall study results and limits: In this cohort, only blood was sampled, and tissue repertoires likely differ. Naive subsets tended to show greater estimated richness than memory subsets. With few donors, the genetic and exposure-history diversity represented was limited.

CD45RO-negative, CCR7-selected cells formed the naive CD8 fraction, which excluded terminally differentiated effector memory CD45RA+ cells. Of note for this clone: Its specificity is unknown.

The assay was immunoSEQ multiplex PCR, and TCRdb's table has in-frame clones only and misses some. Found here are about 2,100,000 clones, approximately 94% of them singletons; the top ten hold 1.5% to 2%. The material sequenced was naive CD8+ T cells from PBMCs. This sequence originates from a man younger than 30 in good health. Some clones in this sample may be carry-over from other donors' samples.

CDR3 sequence reads: CASSLVGLAVYEQYF. The CDR3 DNA reads TGTGCCAGCAGCTTAGTTGGTCTAGCTGTCTACGAGCAGTACTTC. This rearrangement joins TRBV7-9 to TRBJ2-7, with a possible D match to TRBD2 (5 bases). The CDR3 runs 15 residues. The ends were cut back, 1 base at V and 3 bases at J, with 13 bases in the middle. Germline V lookup: CDR1 SEHNR, CDR2 FQNEAQ (reference sequence).